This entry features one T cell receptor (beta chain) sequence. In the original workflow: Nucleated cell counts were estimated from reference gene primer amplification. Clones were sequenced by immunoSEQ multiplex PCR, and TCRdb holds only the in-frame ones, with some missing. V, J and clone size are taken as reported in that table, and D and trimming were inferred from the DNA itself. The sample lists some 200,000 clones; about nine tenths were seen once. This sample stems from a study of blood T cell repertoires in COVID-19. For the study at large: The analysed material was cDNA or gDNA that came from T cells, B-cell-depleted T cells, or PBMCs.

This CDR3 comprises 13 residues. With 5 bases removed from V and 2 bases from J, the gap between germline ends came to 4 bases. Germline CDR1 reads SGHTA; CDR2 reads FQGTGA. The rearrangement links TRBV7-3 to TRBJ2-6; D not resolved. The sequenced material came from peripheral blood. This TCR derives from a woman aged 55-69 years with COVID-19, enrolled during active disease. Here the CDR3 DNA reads TGTGCCAGCAGCGAGACTGGGGCCAACGTCCTGACTTTC. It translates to CASSETGANVLTF. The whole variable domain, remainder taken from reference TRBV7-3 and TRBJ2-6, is GAGVSQTPSNKVTEKGKYVELRCDPISGHTALYWYRQSLGQGPEFLIYFQGTGAADDSGLPNDRFFAVRPEGSVSTLKIQRTERGDSAVYLCASSETGANVLTFGAGSRLTVL.